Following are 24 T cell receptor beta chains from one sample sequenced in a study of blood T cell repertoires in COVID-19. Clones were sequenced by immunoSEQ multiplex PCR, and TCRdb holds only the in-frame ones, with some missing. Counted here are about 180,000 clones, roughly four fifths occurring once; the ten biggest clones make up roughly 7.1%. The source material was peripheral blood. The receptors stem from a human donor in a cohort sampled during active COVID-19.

The CDR3 here is CASSPSTLDTYEQYF. CDR3 nucleotide sequence: TGTGCCAGCAGCCCTTCTACTCTAGATACCTACGAGCAGTACTTC. The chain recombines TRBV7-9 with TRBJ2-7; the D is unclear. The germline gives CDR1 SEHNR, CDR2 FQNEAQ (reference sequence). The CDR3 is made up of 15 amino acids. Trimming took 5 bases from V and 2 from J, leaving 16 bases between them.

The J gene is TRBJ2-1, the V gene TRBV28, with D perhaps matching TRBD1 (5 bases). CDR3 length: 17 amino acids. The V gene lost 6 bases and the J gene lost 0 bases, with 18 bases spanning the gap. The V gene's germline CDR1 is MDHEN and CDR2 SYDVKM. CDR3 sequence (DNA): TGTGCCAGCAGCCCCCGGCCACAGGTATTCTCCTACAATGAGCAGTTCTTC. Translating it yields CASSPRPQVFSYNEQFF.

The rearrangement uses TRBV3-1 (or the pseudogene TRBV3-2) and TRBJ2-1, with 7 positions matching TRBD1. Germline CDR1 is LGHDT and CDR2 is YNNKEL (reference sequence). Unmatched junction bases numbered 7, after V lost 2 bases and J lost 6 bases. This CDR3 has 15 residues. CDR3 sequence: CASSQIRTGANEQFF. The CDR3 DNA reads TGTGCCAGCAGCCAAATCAGGACAGGCGCCAATGAGCAGTTCTTC.

This CDR3 is CASSPPGDTEAFF. For the CDR3, the DNA is TGTGCCAGCTCGCCCCCCGGGGACACTGAAGCTTTCTTT. The rearrangement joins TRBV6-5 to TRBJ1-1; D ambiguous. This CDR3 region has 13 residues. V lost 8 bases and J lost 3, with 13 bases in between. Germline V lookup: CDR1 MNHEY, CDR2 SVGAGI.

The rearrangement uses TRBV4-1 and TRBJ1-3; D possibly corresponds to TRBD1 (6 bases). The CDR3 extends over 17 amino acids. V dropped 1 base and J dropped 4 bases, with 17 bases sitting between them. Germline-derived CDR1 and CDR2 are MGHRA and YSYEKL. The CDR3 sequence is CASSQVLQGLGGNTIYF. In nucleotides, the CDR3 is TGCGCCAGCAGCCAAGTTTTGCAGGGGTTGGGAGGAAACACCATATATTTT.

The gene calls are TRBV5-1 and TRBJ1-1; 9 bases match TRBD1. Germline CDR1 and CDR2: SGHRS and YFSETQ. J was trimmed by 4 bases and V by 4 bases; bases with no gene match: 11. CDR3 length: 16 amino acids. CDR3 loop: CASSPGQGGDATEAFF. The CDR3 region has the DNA TGCGCCAGCAGCCCGGGACAGGGCGGTGATGCCACTGAAGCTTTCTTT.

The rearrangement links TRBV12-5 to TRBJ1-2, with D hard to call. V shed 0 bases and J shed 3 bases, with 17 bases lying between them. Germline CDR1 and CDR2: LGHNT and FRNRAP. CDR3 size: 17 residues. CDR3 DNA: TGTGCTAGTGGTTTGGTACCGGGGAGGCTGCTCGACTATGGCTACACCTTC. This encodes CASGLVPGRLLDYGYTF.

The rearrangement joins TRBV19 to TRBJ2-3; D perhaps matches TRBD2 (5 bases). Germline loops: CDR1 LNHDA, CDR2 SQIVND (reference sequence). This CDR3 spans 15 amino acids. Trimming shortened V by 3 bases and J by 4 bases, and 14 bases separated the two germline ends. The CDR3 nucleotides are TGTGCCAGTAGTATGGGAAGTGAGGGTCCAGATACGCAGTATTTT. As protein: CASSMGSEGPDTQYF.

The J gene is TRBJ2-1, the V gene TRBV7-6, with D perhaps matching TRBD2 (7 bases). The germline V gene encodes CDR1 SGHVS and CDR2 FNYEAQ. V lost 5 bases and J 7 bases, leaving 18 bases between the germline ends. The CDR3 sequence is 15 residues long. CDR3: CASSLGGGSGNEQFF. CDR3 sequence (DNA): TGTGCCAGCAGCCTAGGGGGGGGCTCAGGTAATGAGCAGTTCTTC.

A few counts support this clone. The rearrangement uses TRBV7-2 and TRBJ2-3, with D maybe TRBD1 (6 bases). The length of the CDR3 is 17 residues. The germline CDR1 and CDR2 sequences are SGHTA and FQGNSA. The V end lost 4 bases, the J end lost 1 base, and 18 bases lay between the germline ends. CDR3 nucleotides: TGTGCCAGCAGCTCCCAGGGGTCAGTGGGGGGCACAGATACGCAGTATTTT. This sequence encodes CASSSQGSVGGTDTQYF.

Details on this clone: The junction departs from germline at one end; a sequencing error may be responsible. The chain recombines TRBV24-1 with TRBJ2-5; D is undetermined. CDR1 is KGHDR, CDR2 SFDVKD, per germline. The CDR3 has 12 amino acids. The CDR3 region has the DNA TGTGCCACCAGTGATTCCCGGTTAAGTCTAGACTTC. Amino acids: CATSDSRLSLDF.

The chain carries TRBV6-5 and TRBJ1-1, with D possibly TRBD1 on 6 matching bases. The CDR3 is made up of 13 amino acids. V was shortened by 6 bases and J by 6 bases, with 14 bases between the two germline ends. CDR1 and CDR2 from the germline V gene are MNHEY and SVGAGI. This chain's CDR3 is CASSRGQYAEAFF. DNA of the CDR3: TGTGCCAGCAGCCGCGGACAGTACGCTGAAGCTTTCTTT.

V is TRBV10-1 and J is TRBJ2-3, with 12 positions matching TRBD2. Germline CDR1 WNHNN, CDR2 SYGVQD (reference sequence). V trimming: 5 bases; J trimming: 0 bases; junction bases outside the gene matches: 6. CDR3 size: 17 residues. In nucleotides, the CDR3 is TGCGCCAGCAGTCCAGCTAGCGGGGGGGCTAGCACAGATACGCAGTATTTT. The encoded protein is CASSPASGGASTDTQYF.

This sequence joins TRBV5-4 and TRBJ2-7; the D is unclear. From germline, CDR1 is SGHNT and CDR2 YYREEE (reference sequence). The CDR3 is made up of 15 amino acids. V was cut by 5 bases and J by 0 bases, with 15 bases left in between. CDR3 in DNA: TGTGCCAGCAGTAGAGGCAGCCAGAGCTCCTACGAGCAGTACTTC. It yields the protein CASSRGSQSSYEQYF.

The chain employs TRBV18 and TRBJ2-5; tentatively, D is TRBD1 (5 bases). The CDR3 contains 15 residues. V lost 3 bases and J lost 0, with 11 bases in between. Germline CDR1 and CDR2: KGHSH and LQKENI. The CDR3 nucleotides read TGTGCCAGCTCACCCCCCCCCAGGGACCAAGAGACCCAGTACTTC. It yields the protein CASSPPPRDQETQYF.

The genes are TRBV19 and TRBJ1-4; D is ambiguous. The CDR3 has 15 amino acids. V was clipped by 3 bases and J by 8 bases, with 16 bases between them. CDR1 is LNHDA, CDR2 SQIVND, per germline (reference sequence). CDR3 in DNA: TGTGCCAGTAGTATGTTCGGGGAGTTCGAGGAAAAACTGTTTTTT. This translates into CASSMFGEFEEKLFF.

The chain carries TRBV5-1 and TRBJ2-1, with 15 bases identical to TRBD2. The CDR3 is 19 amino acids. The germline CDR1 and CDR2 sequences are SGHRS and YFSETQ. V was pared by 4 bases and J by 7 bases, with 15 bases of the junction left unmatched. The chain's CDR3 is CASSRKWTSGGAFGNEQFF. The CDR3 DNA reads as TGCGCCAGCAGCCGGAAGTGGACTAGCGGGGGGGCCTTTGGTAATGAGCAGTTCTTC.

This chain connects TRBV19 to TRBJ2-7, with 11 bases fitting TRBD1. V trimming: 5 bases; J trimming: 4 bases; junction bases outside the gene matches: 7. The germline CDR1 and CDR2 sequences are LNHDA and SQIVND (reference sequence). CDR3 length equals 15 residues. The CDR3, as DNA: TGTGCCAGTAGTCCAGGGGGGACAGGGGGATACGAGCAGTACTTC. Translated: CASSPGGTGGYEQYF.

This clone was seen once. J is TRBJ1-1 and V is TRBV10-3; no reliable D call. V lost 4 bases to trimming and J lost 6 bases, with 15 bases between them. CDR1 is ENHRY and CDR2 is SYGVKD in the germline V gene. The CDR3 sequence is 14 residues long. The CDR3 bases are TGTGCCATCAGTGCGCCCGACGGGAAGGCTGAAGCTTTCTTT. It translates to CAISAPDGKAEAFF.

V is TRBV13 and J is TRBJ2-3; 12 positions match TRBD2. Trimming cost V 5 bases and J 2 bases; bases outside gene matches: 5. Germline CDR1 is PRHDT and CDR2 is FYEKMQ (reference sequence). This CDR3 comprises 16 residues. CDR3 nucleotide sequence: TGTGCCAGCAGCCGGCGACTAGCGGGGGACACAGATACGCAGTATTTT. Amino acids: CASSRRLAGDTDTQYF.

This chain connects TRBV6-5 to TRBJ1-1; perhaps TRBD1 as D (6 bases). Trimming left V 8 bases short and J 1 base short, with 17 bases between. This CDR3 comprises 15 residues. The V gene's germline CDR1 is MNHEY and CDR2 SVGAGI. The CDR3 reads CASSTRGLPNTEAFF. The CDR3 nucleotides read TGTGCCAGCTCGACCAGGGGATTACCGAACACTGAAGCTTTCTTT.

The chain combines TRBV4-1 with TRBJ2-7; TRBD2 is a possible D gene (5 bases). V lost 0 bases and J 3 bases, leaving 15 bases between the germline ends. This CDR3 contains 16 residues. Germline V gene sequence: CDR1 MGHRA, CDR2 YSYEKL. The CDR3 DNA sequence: TGCGCCAGCAGCCAAGAGAACGGGATGAAGTACTACGAGCAGTACTTC. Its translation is CASSQENGMKYYEQYF.

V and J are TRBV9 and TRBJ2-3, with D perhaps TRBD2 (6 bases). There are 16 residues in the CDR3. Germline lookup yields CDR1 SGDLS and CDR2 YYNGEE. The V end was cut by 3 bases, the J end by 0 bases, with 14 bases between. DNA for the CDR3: TGTGCCAGCAGCGCCGGGAGAGGGGCTAGCACAGATACGCAGTATTTT. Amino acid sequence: CASSAGRGASTDTQYF.

The CDR3 sequence: CASSASVGSTGELFF. The CDR3 DNA sequence: TGTGCCAGCAGCGCCTCCGTAGGGAGCACCGGGGAGCTGTTTTTT. The chain joins TRBV25-1 to TRBJ2-2; D possibly corresponds to TRBD2 (5 bases). Germline V CDR1 and CDR2: MGHDK, SYGVNS. The CDR3 sequence is 15 residues long. The germline V and J ends were trimmed by 6 bases and 4 bases, with 15 bases remaining between them.